The T cell receptor beta chain described here comes from a study of identical twins. Each CDR3 protein gets one entry after TCRdb re-called the 5' RACE reads with MiXCR. Of roughly 500,000 distinct CDR3 sequences detected, less than 25% appear once; the ten largest clones hold 0.91%. Germline values: CDR1 LNHNV, CDR2 YYDKDF (reference sequence). Trimming pared 0 bases from V and 3 bases from J, leaving 8 bases between. This CDR3 contains 14 residues. The sample was also linked to a second study, of T cells expressing NK-cell markers.

This TCR was sampled from a woman under 30 in good health. The V and J genes are TRBV15 and TRBJ1-1, with D unresolved. The sample comprised CD4+ T cells sorted from blood. CDR3 coding DNA: TGTGCCACCAGCAGAGATTTCGGGGACACTGAAGCTTTCTTT. Encoded protein: CATSRDFGDTEAFF.